The 32 T cell receptor beta chains in this list originate from one sample, sequenced in a study of T cell responses to AZD1222 COVID-19 vaccine. Produced via immunoSEQ multiplex PCR; TCRdb's table is partial and in-frame only. The sample has roughly 120,000 clones, 75% to 90% seen once; the top ten hold 3.5% to 4.5%. The sequenced sample was peripheral blood, obtained 28 days after the second AZD1222 dose. Receptors originate from an adult who received the AZD1222 COVID-19 vaccine.

V usage is TRBV3-1 (or the pseudogene TRBV3-2) and J usage is TRBJ2-6; D remains ambiguous. V shed 5 bases and J shed 0 bases, with 5 bases lying between them. The CDR3 spans 14 residues. Germline CDR1 reads LGHDT; CDR2 reads YNNKEL (reference sequence). The CDR3 nucleotides are TGTGCCAGCAGCGAGAACTCTGGGGCCAACGTCCTGACTTTC. Protein product: CASSENSGANVLTF.

The chain joins TRBV19 to TRBJ1-2; 11 nucleotides line up with TRBD1. V trimming: 6 bases; J trimming: 4 bases; junction bases outside the gene matches: 4. Germline V CDR1 and CDR2: LNHDA, SQIVND (reference sequence). The CDR3 consists of 14 residues. The CDR3 here is CASSGTGGPYGYTF. DNA for the CDR3: TGTGCCAGTAGCGGGACAGGGGGGCCCTATGGCTACACCTTC.

There are a few counts of this clone. The rearrangement joins TRBV28 to TRBJ1-1, with D tentatively TRBD1 (5 bases). With 1 base removed from V and 9 bases from J, the gap between germline ends came to 15 bases. Germline V gives CDR1 MDHEN, CDR2 SYDVKM. CDR3 length: 14 amino acids. CDR3 coding DNA: TGTGCCAGCAGTTTATTGGGGGGGAAGATCCAAGCTTTCTTT. This encodes CASSLLGGKIQAFF.

This clone was recorded once. The V gene is TRBV11-2, the J gene TRBJ2-1; TRBD1 agrees at 9 bases. CDR3 length: 15 amino acids. The V gene's germline CDR1 is SGHAT and CDR2 FQNNGV. V lost 5 bases and J lost 2; bases outside the gene matches: 4. CDR3 residues: CASSPDRGAYNEQFF. The CDR3 DNA reads as TGTGCCAGCAGCCCGGACAGGGGAGCCTACAATGAGCAGTTCTTC.

The gene calls are TRBV28 and TRBJ2-7; D is undetermined. Trimming left V 7 bases short and J 2 bases short, with 15 bases between. The CDR3 is 14 residues long. Germline V lookup: CDR1 MDHEN, CDR2 SYDVKM. CDR3 residues: CASTHGQATYEQYF. As DNA, the CDR3 is TGTGCCAGCACTCATGGGCAGGCCACCTACGAGCAGTACTTC. Using reference TRBV28 and TRBJ2-7 for the parts outside the CDR3, the full variable domain is DVKVTQSSRYLVKRTGEKVFLECVQDMDHENMFWYRQDPGLGLRLIYFSYDVKMKEKGDIPEGYSVSREKKERFSLILESASTNQTSMYLCASTHGQATYEQYFGPGTRLTVT.

As regards this clone: Other DNA sequences of this sample code for an identical CDR3. The genes are TRBV29-1 and TRBJ1-1; no firm D call. CDR3 length equals 13 residues. The germline V and J ends were trimmed by 1 base and 0 bases, with 6 bases remaining between them. Germline V gene lookup returns CDR1 SQVTM and CDR2 ANQGSEA. This CDR3 is CSVEGQLNTEAFF. The CDR3, as DNA: TGCAGCGTTGAAGGCCAGCTGAACACTGAAGCTTTCTTT.

The CDR3 sequence is CASRGGASTDTQYF. CDR3 nucleotides: TGTGCCAGCAGGGGCGGGGCTAGCACAGATACGCAGTATTTT. The gene calls are TRBV9 and TRBJ2-3; a weak D match, TRBD2 (6 bases). The germline V gene has CDR1 SGDLS and CDR2 YYNGEE. The CDR3 totals 14 residues. V gave up 5 bases and J gave up 0 bases, with 10 bases separating them.

The V gene is TRBV2, the J gene TRBJ2-1; perhaps TRBD1 as D (6 bases). Trimming pared 3 bases from V and 2 bases from J, leaving 11 bases between. CDR1 and CDR2 (germline): SNHLY, FYNNEI. The CDR3 sequence is 15 residues long. The CDR3 coding sequence is TGTGCCAGCAGTGAGGAACAGGGTGCCTACAATGAGCAGTTCTTC. Translated: CASSEEQGAYNEQFF.

This chain connects TRBV19 to TRBJ2-3; TRBD2 aligns across 12 bases. The trim removed 2 bases at V and 1 base at J, leaving 4 bases unmatched. Germline CDR1 is LNHDA and CDR2 is SQIVND (reference sequence). This CDR3 has 17 amino acids. The CDR3 loop is CASSIRLAGVGTDTQYF. The CDR3, as DNA: TGTGCCAGTAGTATACGACTAGCGGGGGTCGGCACAGATACGCAGTATTTT.

This clone has just one count. This chain links TRBV19 with TRBJ1-3; D gene uncertain. V lost 6 bases, J lost 0 bases, and 15 bases lay in between. Germline V lookup: CDR1 LNHDA, CDR2 SQIVND (reference sequence). CDR3 size: 16 residues. The CDR3 region has the DNA TGTGCCAGTAGCCCCATACAGAAAAACTCTGGAAACACCATATATTTT. This translates into CASSPIQKNSGNTIYF.

This clone came up once. This chain joins TRBV5-1 and TRBJ2-7; no firm D call. Trimming stripped 0 bases from V and 3 bases from J, with 13 bases between. The CDR3 extends over 15 amino acids. Germline assignment: CDR1 SGHRS and CDR2 YFSETQ. CDR3 DNA: TGCGCCAGCAGCTTGGCTCCTACCGGTGGCTACGAGCAGTACTTC. It is translated as CASSLAPTGGYEQYF. Together with reference TRBV5-1 and TRBJ2-7, the CDR3 gives the full variable domain: KAGVTQTPRYLIKTRGQQVTLSCSPISGHRSVSWYQQTPGQGLQFLFEYFSETQRNKGNFPGRFSGRQFSNSRSEMNVSTLELGDSALYLCASSLAPTGGYEQYFGPGTRLTVT.

This chain links TRBV6-5 with TRBJ1-2, with 8 bases lining up with TRBD1. CDR3 length: 15 amino acids. Germline V gene lookup returns CDR1 MNHEY and CDR2 SVGAGI. The trim removed 8 bases at V and 3 bases at J, leaving 11 bases unmatched. The CDR3 region is CASRSEAGGDYGYTF. The CDR3 coding sequence is TGTGCCAGCCGTTCAGAGGCAGGGGGCGACTATGGCTACACCTTC.

The genes are TRBV18 and TRBJ1-1, with TRBD1 matching over 9 bases. J lost 3 bases, V lost 5 bases, and 7 bases had no gene match. The CDR3 spans 15 residues. Germline values: CDR1 KGHSH, CDR2 LQKENI. CDR3: CASSTRTGADTEAFF. CDR3 bases: TGTGCCAGCTCAACCCGGACAGGGGCGGACACTGAAGCTTTCTTT.

This clone was seen only a few times. CDR3 protein: CASSDRGSPNEKLFF. CDR3 sequence (DNA): TGTGCCAGCAGTGACCGGGGCTCCCCTAATGAAAAACTGTTTTTT. The gene calls are TRBV27 and TRBJ1-4; D is perhaps TRBD1 (5 bases). Between the trimmed V and J ends, which lost 5 bases and 3 bases, there was a span of 13 bases. The CDR3 consists of 15 residues. Germline CDR1 and CDR2: MNHEY and SMNVEV (reference sequence).

A single count supports this clone. The chain joins TRBV19 to TRBJ2-7; 7 bases are a match to TRBD2. Losses at the gene ends were 4 bases for V and 3 bases for J; bases not matched to a gene: 6. The CDR3 has 14 amino acids. The V gene's germline CDR1 is LNHDA and CDR2 SQIVND (reference sequence). The CDR3 protein is CASSKGLLDYEQYF. CDR3 sequence (DNA): TGTGCCAGTAGTAAGGGACTACTAGACTACGAGCAGTACTTC.

The J gene is TRBJ2-7, the V gene TRBV28; D may be TRBD1 (6 bases). Germline CDR1 is MDHEN and CDR2 is SYDVKM. Trimming removed 5 bases from V and 4 bases from J, with 9 bases in between. This CDR3 contains 12 residues. The CDR3 DNA follows: TGTGCCAGCAGTCTGGACAGTTACGAGCAGTACTTC. Protein sequence: CASSLDSYEQYF.

This CDR3 is CASSEARQGAHGYTF. The CDR3 DNA sequence: TGTGCCAGCAGTGAAGCCCGACAGGGGGCGCATGGCTACACCTTC. This rearrangement joins TRBV6-1 to TRBJ1-2, with TRBD1 matching 10 bases. J was trimmed by 6 bases and V by 0 bases; bases with no gene match: 4. The CDR3 length is 15 residues. CDR1 and CDR2 from the germline V gene are MNHNS and SASEGT.

This chain uses TRBV20-1 with TRBJ1-5; 7 bases align to TRBD1. CDR1 is DFQATT, CDR2 SNEGSKA, per germline (reference sequence). This CDR3 is 11 amino acids long. V trimming: 7 bases; J trimming: 6 bases; junction bases outside the gene matches: 3. This chain's CDR3 is CSVQGGQPQHF. In DNA, the CDR3 is TGCAGTGTTCAGGGGGGTCAGCCCCAGCATTTT.

This clone was seen a handful of times. The chain uses TRBV2 and TRBJ1-2, with D tentatively TRBD1 (5 bases). Germline CDR1 is SNHLY and CDR2 is FYNNEI. Trimming removed 7 bases from V and 8 bases from J, with 14 bases in between. There are 12 residues in the CDR3. The CDR3 bases are TGTGCCAGCAAAGAACGGCAGGGCGGCTACACCTTC. This translates into CASKERQGGYTF.

The chain combines TRBV5-1 with TRBJ2-7; possibly TRBD1 for D (6 bases). The CDR3 runs to 20 residues. Looked up from germline, CDR1 is SGHRS and CDR2 is YFSETQ. V lost 0 bases to trimming and J lost 2 bases, with 27 bases between them. CDR3 bases: TGCGCCAGCAGCTTGGTTCGTTCGGGGCGCCCCGACGGGACACCCTACGAGCAGTACTTC. Amino acid sequence: CASSLVRSGRPDGTPYEQYF.

The rearrangement links TRBV7-3 to TRBJ1-1; D is undetermined. There are 13 residues in the CDR3. With 3 bases removed from V and 0 bases from J, the gap between germline ends came to 5 bases. Per germline, CDR1 SGHTA and CDR2 FQGTGA. The CDR3 DNA reads TGTGCCAGCAGCTTTCAGATGAACACTGAAGCTTTCTTT. It translates to CASSFQMNTEAFF.

Only one count was recorded for this clone. The CDR3 protein is CASSIHIKATNEKLFF. The CDR3 nucleotides are TGTGCCAGTAGTATCCACATAAAAGCAACTAATGAAAAACTGTTTTTT. The chain joins TRBV19 to TRBJ1-4; D is uncertain. CDR3 length equals 16 residues. With 3 bases removed from V and 0 bases from J, the gap between germline ends came to 11 bases. Germline V gene lookup returns CDR1 LNHDA and CDR2 SQIVND (reference sequence).

Only a few counts were recorded for this clone. The chain links TRBV5-6 to TRBJ1-1; no firm D call. There are 14 residues in the CDR3. Per germline, CDR1 SGHDT and CDR2 YYEEEE. Trimming took 4 bases from V and 3 from J, leaving 13 bases between them. CDR3 protein: CASSGPVGYTEAFF. The DNA of the CDR3 is TGTGCCAGCAGCGGCCCGGTGGGGTACACTGAAGCTTTCTTT.

The rearrangement links TRBV3-1 (or the pseudogene TRBV3-2) to TRBJ1-5; D ambiguous. Trimming shortened V by 4 bases and J by 4 bases, and 11 bases separated the two germline ends. The germline CDR1 and CDR2 sequences are LGHDT and YNNKEL (reference sequence). This CDR3 has 14 residues. The CDR3 protein is CASSPRGRNQPQHF. The CDR3, as DNA: TGTGCCAGCAGCCCCCGGGGAAGGAATCAGCCCCAGCATTTT.

DNA of the CDR3: TGTGCCACCCGAAGGCCGGGGAGTGAAAAACTGTTTTTT. Protein product: CATRRPGSEKLFF. The chain carries TRBV6-5 and TRBJ1-4; D gene unclear. The V end lost 10 bases, the J end lost 7 bases, and 16 bases lay between the germline ends. CDR1 is MNHEY, CDR2 SVGAGI, per germline. The CDR3 has 13 amino acids.

DNA of the CDR3: TGTGCCAGCCTGCGGGGGGGGGATACAGATACGCAGTATTTT. It codes for CASLRGGDTDTQYF. The V and J genes are TRBV6-5 and TRBJ2-3; 9 bases agree with TRBD2. Germline CDR1 and CDR2: MNHEY and SVGAGI. Trimming cost V 8 bases and J 3 bases; bases outside gene matches: 6. The CDR3 loop spans 14 amino acids.

CDR3 loop: CASSPGGPGNQPQHF. Written as DNA, the CDR3 is TGTGCCAGCAGCCCTGGGGGCCCGGGCAATCAGCCCCAGCATTTT. This chain joins TRBV7-9 and TRBJ1-5, with a possible D match to TRBD1 (6 bases). The CDR3 totals 15 residues. Germline V gene lookup returns CDR1 SEHNR and CDR2 FQNEAQ (reference sequence). Between the trimmed V and J ends, which lost 5 bases and 2 bases, there was a span of 13 bases.

The chain joins TRBV13 to TRBJ2-1; either TRBD1 or TRBD2 may fit D (6 bases each). The germline V gene encodes CDR1 PRHDT and CDR2 FYEKMQ (reference sequence). The CDR3 runs 16 residues. V lost 4 bases to trimming and J lost 3 bases, with 16 bases between them. The CDR3 region has the DNA TGTGCCAGCAGCTCCCGAGGGGGGACCGGCTACAATGAGCAGTTCTTC. Encoded protein: CASSSRGGTGYNEQFF.

The chain links TRBV3-1 (or the pseudogene TRBV3-2) to TRBJ2-1, with D tentatively TRBD2 (7 bases). The CDR3 is made up of 16 amino acids. Germline V gene lookup returns CDR1 LGHDT and CDR2 YNNKEL (reference sequence). Trimming pared 2 bases from V and 10 bases from J, leaving 21 bases between. In DNA, the CDR3 is TGTGCCAGCAGCCAATCCCTCGAGGGGGGGCTAAGGGAGCAGTTCTTC. Amino acid sequence: CASSQSLEGGLREQFF.

The V gene is TRBV28, the J gene TRBJ1-1; TRBD1 matches 7 bases. The CDR3 runs 15 residues. Germline V lookup: CDR1 MDHEN, CDR2 SYDVKM. Germline trimming cut 5 bases from V and 4 bases from J; bases unmatched to any gene: 10. Written as DNA, the CDR3 is TGTGCCAGCAGTCCCTTTGGGGGGGACAGCACTGAAGCTTTCTTT. Its protein product is CASSPFGGDSTEAFF.

The V and J genes are TRBV19 and TRBJ2-1; D ambiguous. V dropped 5 bases and J dropped 12 bases, with 14 bases sitting between them. Germline assignment: CDR1 LNHDA and CDR2 SQIVND (reference sequence). There are 12 residues in the CDR3. The CDR3 here is CASSGRDWGQFF. CDR3 nucleotide sequence: TGTGCCAGTAGTGGACGCGATTGGGGGCAGTTCTTC.

This clone was recorded a few times. J is TRBJ1-2 and V is TRBV18; D gene uncertain. The germline V and J ends were trimmed by 2 bases and 7 bases, with 17 bases remaining between them. Germline CDR1 KGHSH, CDR2 LQKENI. The CDR3 runs to 15 residues. The CDR3 DNA reads TGTGCCAGCTCACCATCCCGTCTGGAGTCCGGTGGCTACACCTTC. Encoded protein: CASSPSRLESGGYTF. Full variable domain (missing parts from reference TRBV18 and TRBJ1-2): NAGVMQNPRHLVRRRGQEARLRCSPMKGHSHVYWYRQLPEEGLKFMVYLQKENIIDESGMPKERFSAEFPKEGPSILRIQQVVRGDSAAYFCASSPSRLESGGYTFGSGTRLTVV.